The rows below give T cell receptor beta chains drawn from one sample of a study of cytomegalovirus exposure and HLA in healthy donors. Profiled with immunoSEQ multiplex PCR; TCRdb holds only in-frame clones, not every one. The sample records under 200,000 clones, 80% to 90% being singletons. Sequencing was done on a sample of PBMCs. These receptors originate from a woman aged 18-29 years in good health and CMV-seronegative. Both conserved end residues are part of each CDR3. D genes are given only for firm matches. Clone size is given for some rows only: seen once, a few or many times, or a class if the clone is expanded.

j_call,clone_size,d_call,v_call,cdr3_aa,cdr3_nt
TRBJ2-7,.,.,TRBV30,CAWSRLQGVSYEQYF,TGTGCCTGGAGCAGGTTGCAGGGCGTTTCATACGAGCAGTACTTC
TRBJ2-1,.,.,TRBV18,CASSPYPGDLYNEQFF,TGTGCCAGCTCACCCTATCCGGGAGACCTCTACAATGAGCAGTTCTTC
TRBJ2-7,few,.,TRBV11-2,CASSYQDTVYEQYF,TGTGCCAGCAGCTATCAGGACACAGTCTACGAGCAGTACTTC
TRBJ1-2,.,TRBD1,TRBV7-2,CASRGNGQGLTTF,TGTGCCAGCAGGGGAAACGGACAGGGCCTAACCACCTTC
TRBJ2-1,once,TRBD1,TRBV27,CASSSGGLYNEQFF,TGTGCCAGCAGTTCAGGGGGCTTATACAATGAGCAGTTCTTC
TRBJ2-2,.,TRBD2,TRBV7-9,CASSRLAGWTGELFF,TGTGCCAGCAGCCGACTAGCGGGGTGGACCGGGGAGCTGTTTTTT
TRBJ2-7,.,TRBD2,TRBV19,CASSGGDHEQYF,TGTGCCAGTAGTGGGGGGGACCACGAGCAGTACTTC
TRBJ2-7,.,TRBD1,TRBV28,CASSLRTGRFSHEQYF,TGTGCCAGCAGTCTGAGGACAGGAAGGTTCTCGCACGAGCAGTACTTC
TRBJ2-7,.,.,TRBV28,CASSPLGPLSYEQYF,TGTGCCAGCAGCCCATTGGGGCCCCTCTCCTACGAGCAGTACTTC
TRBJ2-1,.,.,TRBV11-2,CASSLYGDNEQFF,TGTGCCAGCAGCTTATACGGTGACAATGAGCAGTTCTTC
TRBJ2-1,.,.,TRBV18,CASSRDNEQFF,TGTGCCAGCTCGCGGGACAATGAGCAGTTCTTC
TRBJ2-3,.,TRBD1,TRBV5-1,CASSLLTGAFTDTQYF,TGCGCCAGCAGCTTGTTGACAGGGGCGTTCACAGATACGCAGTATTTT
TRBJ1-2,.,.,TRBV7-9,CASSGGGPHYGYTF,TGTGCCAGCAGCGGGGGAGGACCGCACTATGGCTACACCTTC
TRBJ1-4,.,TRBD1,TRBV19,CASEDRFNEKLFF,TGTGCCAGTGAGGACAGGTTTAATGAAAAACTGTTTTTT
TRBJ1-1,once,TRBD1,TRBV7-9,CASSFDRDAEAFF,TGTGCCAGCAGCTTTGACAGGGATGCTGAAGCTTTCTTT
TRBJ2-7,.,TRBD2,TRBV6-5,CASSYGTSGTYEQYF,TGTGCCAGCAGTTACGGGACTAGCGGTACCTACGAGCAGTACTTC
TRBJ1-1,.,.,TRBV10-3,CAIRGSLQNTEAFF,TGTGCCATCAGGGGGAGTCTTCAGAACACTGAAGCTTTCTTT
TRBJ2-3,.,TRBD1,TRBV7-9,CATSREGTGVTDTQYF,TGTGCCACCTCTAGGGAGGGGACAGGGGTCACAGATACGCAGTATTTT
TRBJ2-3,few,TRBD1,TRBV28,CASTPRQGKQYF,TGTGCCAGCACCCCCCGACAGGGGAAGCAGTATTTT
TRBJ2-3,once,TRBD1,TRBV7-9,CASRRQGNTDTQYF,TGTGCCAGCAGAAGACAGGGGAACACAGATACGCAGTATTTT
TRBJ1-2,.,TRBD1,TRBV9,CASSAGQGTIGYTF,TGTGCCAGCAGTGCCGGACAGGGGACAATAGGCTACACCTTC
TRBJ2-3,.,.,TRBV11-2,CASSLLTVSTDTQYF,TGTGCCAGCAGCTTACTAACGGTTAGCACAGATACGCAGTATTTT
TRBJ2-1,few,.,TRBV4-1,CASSQDSSAGPYNEQFF,TGCGCCAGCAGCCAAGATAGTTCAGCAGGGCCATACAATGAGCAGTTCTTC
TRBJ2-1,.,.,TRBV2,CAILRGTGYNEQFF,TGTGCCATCCTAAGGGGTACCGGATACAATGAGCAGTTCTTC
TRBJ2-3,.,.,TRBV6-5,CASSAGVDTQYF,TGTGCCAGCAGTGCAGGGGTAGATACGCAGTATTTT
TRBJ2-6,once,TRBD1,TRBV19,CASSIAAGGTSGANVLTF,TGTGCCAGTAGTATAGCGGCAGGGGGAACCTCTGGGGCCAACGTCCTGACTTTC
TRBJ2-1,.,TRBD2,TRBV7-3,CASSLAGGPYYEQFF,TGTGCCAGCAGCTTAGCGGGAGGGCCTTATTATGAGCAGTTCTTC
TRBJ2-2,.,TRBD1,TRBV4-1,CASSPFDRDAGELFF,TGCGCCAGCAGCCCCTTCGACAGGGATGCCGGGGAGCTGTTTTTT